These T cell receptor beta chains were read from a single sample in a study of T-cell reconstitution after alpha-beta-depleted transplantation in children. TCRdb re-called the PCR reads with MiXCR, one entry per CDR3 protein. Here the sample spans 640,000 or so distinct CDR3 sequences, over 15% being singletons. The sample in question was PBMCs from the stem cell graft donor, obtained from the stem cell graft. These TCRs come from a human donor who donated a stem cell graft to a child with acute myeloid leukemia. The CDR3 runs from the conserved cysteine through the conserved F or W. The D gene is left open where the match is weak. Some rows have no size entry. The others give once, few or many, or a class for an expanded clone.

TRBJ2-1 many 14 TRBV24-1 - TGTGCCACCAGTGACCGGACAGTCTACAATGAGCAGTTCTTC CATSDRTVYNEQFF
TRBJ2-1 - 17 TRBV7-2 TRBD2 TGTGCCAGCAGCCTTAGCGGGGGCCACCTCTCCTACAATGAGCAGTTCTTC CASSLSGGHLSYNEQFF
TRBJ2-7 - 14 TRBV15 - TGTGCCGTTGGATTGCGGGACGGTTCCTACGAGCAGTACTTC CAVGLRDGSYEQYF
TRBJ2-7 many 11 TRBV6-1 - TGTGCCAGCAGGAACCGTTACGAGCAGTACTTC CASRNRYEQYF
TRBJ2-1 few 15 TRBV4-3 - TGCGCCAGCAGCCAAGATCCACAGGTACTGCATGAGCAGTTCTTC CASSQDPQVLHEQFF
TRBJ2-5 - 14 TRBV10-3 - TGTGCCATCAGTTTCGGGGCGGGAAAAGAGACCCAGTACTTC CAISFGAGKETQYF
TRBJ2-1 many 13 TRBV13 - TGTGCCAGCAGCTTAGGCCAAGGGGTTGAGCAGTTCTTC CASSLGQGVEQFF
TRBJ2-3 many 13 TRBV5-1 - TGCGCCAGCAGCGAGTCGGGCACGGATACGCAGTATTTT CASSESGTDTQYF
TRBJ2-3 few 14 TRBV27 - TGTGCCAGCACCCAAGCGGTGAGCACAGATACGCAGTATTTT CASTQAVSTDTQYF
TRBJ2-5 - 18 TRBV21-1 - TGTGCCAGCAGCAAAGAACTGGAGGCTAGCGAGATTGGGGAGACCCAGTACTTC CASSKELEASEIGETQYF
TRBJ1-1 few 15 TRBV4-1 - TGCGCCAGCAGCCAAGATACAGGGACGAACACTGAAGCTTTCTTT CASSQDTGTNTEAFF
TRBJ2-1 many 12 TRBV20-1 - TGCAGTGCTCTGCGCGAGGATAGTGAGCAGTTCTTC CSALREDSEQFF
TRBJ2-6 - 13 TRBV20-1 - TGCAGTGCTAGGGGTACTGGGGCCAACGTCCTGACTTTC CSARGTGANVLTF
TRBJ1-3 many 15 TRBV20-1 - TGCAGTGCTAGTGGTTCGTCAGCCTCTGGAAACACCATATATTTT CSASGSSASGNTIYF
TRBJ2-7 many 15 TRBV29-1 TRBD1 TGCAGCGCCCGACTCGGGACAGGTCCCTCCTACGAGCAGTACTTC CSARLGTGPSYEQYF
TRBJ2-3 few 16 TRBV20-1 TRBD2 TGCAGTGCTAGGTCGATCAGCGGGGGGGATTTAGATACGCAGTATTTT CSARSISGGDLDTQYF
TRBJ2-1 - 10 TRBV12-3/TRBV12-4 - TGTGCCAGCAGTCCAACGGACTTCTTCTTC CASSPTDFFF
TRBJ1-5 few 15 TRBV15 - TGTGCCACCAGCAGACAGGGTACAGGGTTGCAGCCCCAGCATTTT CATSRQGTGLQPQHF
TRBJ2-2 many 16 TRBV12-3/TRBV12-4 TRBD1 TGTGCCAGCAGTGGACAGGGGGCAGTTAACACCGGGGAGCTGTTTTTT CASSGQGAVNTGELFF
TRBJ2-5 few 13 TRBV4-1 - TGCGCCAGCAGCACTAACAGGGAAGAGACCCAGTACTTC CASSTNREETQYF
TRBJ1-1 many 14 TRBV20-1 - TGCAGTGCTCCCGGTCTGGGGTCCGGCACTGAAGCTTTCTTT CSAPGLGSGTEAFF
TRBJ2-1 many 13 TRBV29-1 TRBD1 TGCAGCGTTGATGGGACAGACTACAATGAGCAGTTCTTC CSVDGTDYNEQFF
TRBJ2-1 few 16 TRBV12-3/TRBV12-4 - TGTGCCAGCAGTTTTGGGGCCAGCGTCTCCTACAATGAGCAGTTCTTC CASSFGASVSYNEQFF
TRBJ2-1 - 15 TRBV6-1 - TGTGCCAGCAGTGAGTCCATTGGGTTTAGATCTAAGCAGTTCTTC CASSESIGFRSKQFF
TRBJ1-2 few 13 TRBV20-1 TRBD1 TGCAGTGCTAGAGGGCCAGGGGGATCAGGCTACACCTTC CSARGPGGSGYTF
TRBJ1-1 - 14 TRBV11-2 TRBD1 TGTGCCAGCAGCGACCGCGGGGGACAGGGTGAAGCTTTCTTT CASSDRGGQGEAFF
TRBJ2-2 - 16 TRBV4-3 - TGCGCCAGCAGCCAAGGCTCCGCCCTACGCACCGGGGAGCTGTTTTTT CASSQGSALRTGELFF
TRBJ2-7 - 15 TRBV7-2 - TGTGCCAGCAGATGGGGTTCGGGGTTACCCTACGAGCAGTACTTC CASRWGSGLPYEQYF
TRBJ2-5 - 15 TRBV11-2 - TGTGCCAGCAGCCCCCCCGACTCGGTTGGGTGGACCCAGTACTTC CASSPPDSVGWTQYF
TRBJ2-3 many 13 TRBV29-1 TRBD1 TGCAGCGTCTGTCGGCAGGGGGAAGATACGCAGTATTTT CSVCRQGEDTQYF
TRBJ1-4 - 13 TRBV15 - TGTGCCACCAGCACGACCTTCACTGAAAAACTGTTTTTT CATSTTFTEKLFF
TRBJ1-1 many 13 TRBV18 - TGTGCCAGCTCACCCTACGGTTTGCACGAAGCTTTCTTT CASSPYGLHEAFF
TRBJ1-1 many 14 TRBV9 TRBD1 TGTGCCAGCAGCGTAGGGGACAGGGACCCTGAAGCTTTCTTT CASSVGDRDPEAFF
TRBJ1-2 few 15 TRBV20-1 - TGCAGTGCTAGCCATAACCGGGCCTCCGGTCCGGGCTACACCTTC CSASHNRASGPGYTF
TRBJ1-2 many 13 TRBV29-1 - TGCAGCGCCCTACTGGGAGGGTTCCATGGCTACACCTTC CSALLGGFHGYTF
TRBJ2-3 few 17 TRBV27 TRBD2 TGTGCCAGCAGTGTGGGACTAGCGGGGGCCCCCACAGATACGCAGTATTTT CASSVGLAGAPTDTQYF
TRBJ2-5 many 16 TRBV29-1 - TGCAGCGTGCTCCTCCTTGGACACGGAAACCAAGAGACCCAGTACTTC CSVLLLGHGNQETQYF
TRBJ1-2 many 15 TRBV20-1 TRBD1 TGCAGTGCTAGCCCGACAGGGCTTACAAACTATGGCTACACCTTC CSASPTGLTNYGYTF
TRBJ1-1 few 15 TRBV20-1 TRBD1 TGCAGTGCTAGATCCCCGGGACAGGGTGACACTGAAGCTTTCTTT CSARSPGQGDTEAFF
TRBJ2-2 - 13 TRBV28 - TGTGCCACCTTTAGACAGAGCACCGGGGAGCTGTTTTTT CATFRQSTGELFF
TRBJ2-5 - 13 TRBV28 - TGTGCCAGCACCAGGGGGGGGCGGGAGACCCAGTACTTC CASTRGGRETQYF
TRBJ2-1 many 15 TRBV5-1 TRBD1 TGCGCCAGCAGCCCCGGGACAGGGGGATACAATGAGCAGTTCTTC CASSPGTGGYNEQFF
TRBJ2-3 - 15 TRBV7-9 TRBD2 TGTGCCAGCAGGCAACTAGCGGGGGAATCTGATACGCAGTATTTT CASRQLAGESDTQYF
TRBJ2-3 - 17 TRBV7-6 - TGTGCCAGCAGCTTAAGTCGGCGGGCCACTAGCACAGATACGCAGTATTTT CASSLSRRATSTDTQYF
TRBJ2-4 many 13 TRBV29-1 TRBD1 TGCAGCGCACTACACAGGGGGCAGAACATTCAGTACTTC CSALHRGQNIQYF
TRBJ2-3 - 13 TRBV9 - TGTGCCAGCAGCGTAGGGTGGAAGGATACGCAGTATTTT CASSVGWKDTQYF
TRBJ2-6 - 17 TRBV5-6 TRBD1 TGTGCCAGCAGCCTGGATACAGGGGGCCCTGGGGCCAACGTCCTGACTTTC CASSLDTGGPGANVLTF
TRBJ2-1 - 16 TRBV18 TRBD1 TGTGCCAGCTCACCAGGATGGGACAGGGTGGACAATGAGCAGTTCTTC CASSPGWDRVDNEQFF
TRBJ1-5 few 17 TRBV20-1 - TGCAGTGCTAGAGATGCGACAGACATGCGAAGCAATCAGCCCCAGCATTTT CSARDATDMRSNQPQHF
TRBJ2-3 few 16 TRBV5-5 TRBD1 TGTGCCAGCAGCCAGTACAGGGGCCAAAGCACAGATACGCAGTATTTT CASSQYRGQSTDTQYF
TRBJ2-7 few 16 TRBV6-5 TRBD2 TGTGCCAGCAGTTACTCCGAGCGGGGGGCCGCCTACGAGCAGTACTTC CASSYSERGAAYEQYF